The clone carrying this TCR beta chain was recorded many times. Its antigen is still unknown. CDR1 is MNHNS, CDR2 SASEGT, per germline. Trimming removed 10 bases from V and 9 bases from J, with 28 bases in between. The CDR3 is made up of 15 amino acids. The data belong to a study of response to subunit inactivated influenza vaccine. TCRdb recomputed calls from the RT-PCR reads with MiXCR, one row per CDR3 protein. This repertoire shows 500,000 to 550,000 distinct CDR3 sequences, 7.5% to 8.5% found once; its top ten account for approximately 12%. The study's findings and limits: Few additional T cells are recruited per seasonal influenza vaccination, authors suggested.

The sequence was collected from a man aged 50 to 69 who received an inactivated influenza vaccine. This chain connects TRBV6-1 to TRBJ2-7; D tentatively reads TRBD1 or TRBD2 (6 bases each). Source: PBMCs from blood, taken approximately 25 months after vaccination. The CDR3 loop reads CATQGPGAGFLRQYF. For the CDR3, the DNA is TGTGCCACCCAGGGTCCAGGGGCGGGATTCCTGCGGCAGTACTTC.